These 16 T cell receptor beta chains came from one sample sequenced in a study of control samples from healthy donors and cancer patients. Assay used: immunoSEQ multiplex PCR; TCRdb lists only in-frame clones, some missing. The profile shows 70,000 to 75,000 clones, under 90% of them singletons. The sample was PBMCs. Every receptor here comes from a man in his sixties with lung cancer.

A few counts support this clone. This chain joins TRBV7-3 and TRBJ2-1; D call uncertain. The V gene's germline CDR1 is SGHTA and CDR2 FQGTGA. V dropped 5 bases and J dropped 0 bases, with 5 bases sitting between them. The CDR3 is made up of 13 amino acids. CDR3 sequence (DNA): TGTGCCAGCAGCGCGAGCTCCTACAATGAGCAGTTCTTC. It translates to CASSASSYNEQFF.

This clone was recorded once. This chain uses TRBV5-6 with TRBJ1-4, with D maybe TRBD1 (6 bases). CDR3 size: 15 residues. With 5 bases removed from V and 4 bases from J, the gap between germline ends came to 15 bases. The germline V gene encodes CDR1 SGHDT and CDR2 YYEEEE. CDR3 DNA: TGTGCCAGCAGTCCCTGGGACACTATTAATGAAAAACTGTTTTTT. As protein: CASSPWDTINEKLFF.

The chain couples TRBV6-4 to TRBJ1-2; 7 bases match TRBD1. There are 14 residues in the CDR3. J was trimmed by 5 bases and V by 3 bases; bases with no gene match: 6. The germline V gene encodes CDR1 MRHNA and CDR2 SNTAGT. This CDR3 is CASSEGRGGYGYTF. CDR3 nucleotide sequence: TGTGCCAGCAGTGAAGGCAGGGGGGGTTATGGCTACACCTTC.

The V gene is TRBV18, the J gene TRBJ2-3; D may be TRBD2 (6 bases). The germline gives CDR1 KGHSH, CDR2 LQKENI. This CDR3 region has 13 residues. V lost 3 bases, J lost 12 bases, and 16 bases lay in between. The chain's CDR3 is CASSPTWGEYQYF. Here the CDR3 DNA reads TGTGCCAGCTCACCCACCTGGGGGGAATATCAGTATTTT.

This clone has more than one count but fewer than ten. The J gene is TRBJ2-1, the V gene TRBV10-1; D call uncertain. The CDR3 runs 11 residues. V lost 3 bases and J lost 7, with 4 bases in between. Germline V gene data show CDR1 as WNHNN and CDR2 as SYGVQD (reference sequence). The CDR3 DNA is TGCGCCAGCAGTGAAGGAAATGAGCAGTTCTTC. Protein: CASSEGNEQFF.

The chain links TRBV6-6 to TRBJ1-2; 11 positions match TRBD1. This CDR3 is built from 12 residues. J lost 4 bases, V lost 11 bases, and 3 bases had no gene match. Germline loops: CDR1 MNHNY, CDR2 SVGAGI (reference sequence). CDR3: CAGTGGIYGYTF. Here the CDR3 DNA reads TGTGCCGGGACAGGGGGTATCTATGGCTACACCTTC.

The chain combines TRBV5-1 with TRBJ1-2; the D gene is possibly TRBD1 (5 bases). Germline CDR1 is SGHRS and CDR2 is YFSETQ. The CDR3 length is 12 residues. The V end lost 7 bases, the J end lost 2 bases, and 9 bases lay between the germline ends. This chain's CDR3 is CASQGTNYGYTF. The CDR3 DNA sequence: TGCGCCAGCCAGGGAACGAACTATGGCTACACCTTC.

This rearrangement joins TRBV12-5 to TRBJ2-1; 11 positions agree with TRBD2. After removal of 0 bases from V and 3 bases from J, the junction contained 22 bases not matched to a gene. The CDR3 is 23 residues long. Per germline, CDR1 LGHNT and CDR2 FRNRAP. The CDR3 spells CASGLVVVAGGDPTNVLYNEQFF. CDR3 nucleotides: TGTGCTAGTGGTTTGGTAGTGGTAGCGGGGGGGGATCCGACCAATGTCCTCTACAATGAGCAGTTCTTC.

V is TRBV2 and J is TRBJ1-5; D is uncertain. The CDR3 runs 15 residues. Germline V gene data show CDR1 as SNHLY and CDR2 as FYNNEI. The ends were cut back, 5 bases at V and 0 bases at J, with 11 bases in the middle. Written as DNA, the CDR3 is TGTGCCAGCAGTTATCAGGCAGATAGCAATCAGCCCCAGCATTTT. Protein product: CASSYQADSNQPQHF.

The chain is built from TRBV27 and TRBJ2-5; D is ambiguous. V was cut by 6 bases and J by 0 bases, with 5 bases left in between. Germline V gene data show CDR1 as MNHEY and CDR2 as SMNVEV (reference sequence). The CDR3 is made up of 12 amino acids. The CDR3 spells CASSYDQETQYF. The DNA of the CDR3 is TGTGCCAGCAGCTACGACCAAGAGACCCAGTACTTC.

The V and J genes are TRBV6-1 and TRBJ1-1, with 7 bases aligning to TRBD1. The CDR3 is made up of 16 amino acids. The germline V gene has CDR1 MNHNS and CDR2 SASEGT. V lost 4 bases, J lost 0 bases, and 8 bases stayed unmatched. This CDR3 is CASSVRTGYMNTEAFF. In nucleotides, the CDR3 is TGTGCCAGCAGTGTAAGGACAGGATATATGAACACTGAAGCTTTCTTT.

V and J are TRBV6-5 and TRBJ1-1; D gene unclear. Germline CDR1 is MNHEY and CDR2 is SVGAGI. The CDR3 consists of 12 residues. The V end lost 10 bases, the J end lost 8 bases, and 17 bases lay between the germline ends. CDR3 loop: CATHQLGQEAFF. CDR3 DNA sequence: TGTGCCACCCACCAACTAGGCCAGGAAGCTTTCTTT.

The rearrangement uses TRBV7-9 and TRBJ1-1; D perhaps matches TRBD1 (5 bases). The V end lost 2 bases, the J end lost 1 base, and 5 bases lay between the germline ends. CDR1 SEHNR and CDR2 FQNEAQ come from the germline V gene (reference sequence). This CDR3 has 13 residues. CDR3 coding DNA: TGTGCCAGCAGCTTACAGGGGAACACTGAAGCTTTCTTT. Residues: CASSLQGNTEAFF.

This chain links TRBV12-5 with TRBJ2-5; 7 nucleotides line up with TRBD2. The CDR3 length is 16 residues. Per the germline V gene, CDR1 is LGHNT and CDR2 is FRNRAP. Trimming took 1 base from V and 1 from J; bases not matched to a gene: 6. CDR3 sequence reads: CASGLGSGALQETQYF. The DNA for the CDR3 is TGTGCTAGTGGTTTGGGCAGCGGGGCACTCCAAGAGACCCAGTACTTC.

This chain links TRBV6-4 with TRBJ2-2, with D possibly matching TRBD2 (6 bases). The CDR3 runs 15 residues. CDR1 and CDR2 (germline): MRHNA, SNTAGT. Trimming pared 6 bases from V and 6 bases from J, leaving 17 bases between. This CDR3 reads CASSPTTSGAGELFF. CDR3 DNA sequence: TGTGCCAGCAGCCCGACCACGTCGGGGGCCGGGGAGCTGTTTTTT.

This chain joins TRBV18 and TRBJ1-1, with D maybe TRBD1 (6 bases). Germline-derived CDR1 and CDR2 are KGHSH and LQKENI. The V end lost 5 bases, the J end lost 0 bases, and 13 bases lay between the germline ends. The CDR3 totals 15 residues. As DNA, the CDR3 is TGTGCCAGCTCAGACGGACAGACCATGAACACTGAAGCTTTCTTT. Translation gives CASSDGQTMNTEAFF.